One and the same sample provided the 12 T cell receptor beta chains below, sequenced in a study of PD-L1 blockade in urothelial cancer. The time point denotes: peripheral blood 6 weeks after treatment start. Using immunoSEQ multiplex PCR, the repertoire was profiled, and TCRdb retains in-frame clones only, with some absent. The sample consists of 30,000 or so clones, approximately 90% of them appearing once. Source: PBMCs, taken around atezolizumab (anti-PD-L1) treatment. The source is an elderly man with urothelial cancer.

J is TRBJ1-1 and V is TRBV19; D gene unclear. V was cut by 4 bases and J by 1 base, with 7 bases left in between. Per the germline V gene, CDR1 is LNHDA and CDR2 is SQIVND (reference sequence). The CDR3 has 13 residues. CDR3 loop: CASSRGPNTEAFF. The CDR3 DNA is TGTGCCAGTAGTAGAGGTCCGAACACTGAAGCTTTCTTT.

The chain carries TRBV15 and TRBJ2-1, with a possible D match to TRBD2 (6 bases). V lost 2 bases to trimming and J lost 10 bases, with 12 bases between them. Germline CDR1 and CDR2: LNHNV and YYDKDF (reference sequence). The CDR3 consists of 13 residues. The CDR3 DNA reads TGTGCCACCAGCAGACCAGGGACTTGGGAGCAGTTCTTC. Its translation: CATSRPGTWEQFF.

The V call is TRBV27, the J call TRBJ2-3, with 7 bases matching TRBD2. This CDR3 is built from 15 residues. Germline lookup yields CDR1 MNHEY and CDR2 SMNVEV (reference sequence). V was clipped by 2 bases and J by 1 base; unmatched bases: 3. This chain's CDR3 is CASSLRGGGTDTQYF. CDR3 sequence (DNA): TGTGCCAGCAGTTTACGGGGAGGGGGCACAGATACGCAGTATTTT.

The chain links TRBV2 to TRBJ1-2; TRBD1 matches 8 bases. The V segment lost 5 bases and the J segment 8 bases; nucleotides outside the gene matches: 10. The length of the CDR3 is 14 residues. Germline V gene lookup returns CDR1 SNHLY and CDR2 FYNNEI. This chain's CDR3 is CASSYLNPGGGYTF. Written as DNA, the CDR3 is TGTGCCAGCAGTTACTTGAACCCAGGGGGCGGCTACACCTTC.

This chain links TRBV15 with TRBJ2-1; a weak D match, TRBD2 (5 bases). Germline CDR1 LNHNV, CDR2 YYDKDF (reference sequence). The CDR3 totals 14 residues. The V gene lost 7 bases and the J gene lost 5 bases, with 15 bases spanning the gap. Written as DNA, the CDR3 is TGTGCCACCAAAATGCGGTCCGGGGACAATGAGCAGTTCTTC. Residues: CATKMRSGDNEQFF.

This CDR3 is CASSVLGHPEQFF. DNA for the CDR3: TGTGCCAGCAGTGTACTTGGACACCCTGAGCAGTTCTTC. The chain carries TRBV25-1 and TRBJ2-1; D may be TRBD1 (5 bases). CDR3 length equals 13 residues. V lost 4 bases, J lost 9 bases, and 13 bases lay in between. Germline V CDR1 and CDR2: MGHDK, SYGVNS.

The gene calls are TRBV5-5 and TRBJ2-3; 7 bases are a match to TRBD1. V gave up 3 bases and J gave up 2 bases; unmatched junction bases: 3. Germline CDR1 is SGHKS and CDR2 is YYEKEE (reference sequence). This CDR3 spans 14 amino acids. This CDR3 is CASSSGTATDTQYF. The DNA of the CDR3 is TGTGCCAGCAGCTCGGGGACAGCCACAGATACGCAGTATTTT.

The V call is TRBV28, the J call TRBJ2-4, with TRBD1 as a possible D gene (6 bases). In germline, CDR1 is MDHEN, CDR2 SYDVKM. V lost 4 bases and J 12 bases, leaving 13 bases between the germline ends. The CDR3 runs 12 residues. The DNA for the CDR3 is TGTGCCAGCAGTTCGTACAGGGTCCGTCAGTACTTC. This sequence encodes CASSSYRVRQYF.

The chain employs TRBV19 and TRBJ1-2; TRBD1 matches at 9 bases. Germline V lookup: CDR1 LNHDA, CDR2 SQIVND (reference sequence). V lost 10 bases to trimming and J lost 4 bases; unmatched junction nucleotides: 10. The CDR3 runs to 14 residues. Here the CDR3 DNA reads TGTGCCACTATGGGGACAGGGCCCGTCTATGGCTACACCTTC. As protein: CATMGTGPVYGYTF.

This clone was counted only a few times. The CDR3 nucleotides are TGTGCCAGCCCCCCTCTGCGGGAGGCCCACGAGCAGTACTTC. Protein: CASPPLREAHEQYF. The V gene is TRBV21-1, the J gene TRBJ2-7; the DNA was not compared with TRBD2, the D call given in the table. TRBV21-1 counts as a pseudogene. The CDR3 consists of 14 residues.

V gene TRBV29-1 combines with J gene TRBJ2-3, with TRBD2 matching over 9 bases. With V trimmed by 6 bases and J by 3 bases, 7 bases remained unmatched. There are 14 residues in the CDR3. Germline lookup yields CDR1 SQVTM and CDR2 ANQGSEA. This chain's CDR3 is CSVVAGVGTDTQYF. CDR3 nucleotides: TGCAGCGTGGTAGCGGGAGTTGGGACAGATACGCAGTATTTT.

V and J are TRBV5-6 and TRBJ2-7, with D uncertain. The V gene lost 10 bases and the J gene lost 10 bases, with 15 bases spanning the gap. Germline V CDR1 and CDR2: SGHDT, YYEEEE. This CDR3 region has 10 residues. CDR3 sequence (DNA): TGTGCCTTCTATAGAGGAGACCAGTACTTC. It codes for CAFYRGDQYF.